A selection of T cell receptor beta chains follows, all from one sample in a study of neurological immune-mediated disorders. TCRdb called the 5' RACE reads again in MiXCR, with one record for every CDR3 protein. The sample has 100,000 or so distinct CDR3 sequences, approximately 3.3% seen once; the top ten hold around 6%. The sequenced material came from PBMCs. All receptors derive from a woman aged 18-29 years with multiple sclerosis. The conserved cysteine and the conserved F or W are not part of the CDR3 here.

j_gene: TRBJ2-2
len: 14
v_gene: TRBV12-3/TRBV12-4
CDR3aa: ASSPGQGGSTGELF

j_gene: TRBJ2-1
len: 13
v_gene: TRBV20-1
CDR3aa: SAVAREGLYNEQF

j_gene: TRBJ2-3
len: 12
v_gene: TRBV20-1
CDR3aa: SARLAGGADTQY

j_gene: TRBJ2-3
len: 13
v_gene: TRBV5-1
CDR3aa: ASKSSSGVPDTQY

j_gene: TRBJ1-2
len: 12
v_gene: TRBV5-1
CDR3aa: ASRIGYRADGYT

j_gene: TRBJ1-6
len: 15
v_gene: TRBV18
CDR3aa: ASSLTGPSSYNSPLH

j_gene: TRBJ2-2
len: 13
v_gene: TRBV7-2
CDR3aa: ASSPGAPAGGELF

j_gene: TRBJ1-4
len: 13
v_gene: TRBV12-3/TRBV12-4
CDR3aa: ASSPGQGEIEKLF

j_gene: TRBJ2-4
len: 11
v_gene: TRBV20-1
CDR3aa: SAIWGPPNIQY

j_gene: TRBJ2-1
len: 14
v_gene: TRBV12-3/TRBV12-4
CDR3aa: ASSSLGTSGKNEQF

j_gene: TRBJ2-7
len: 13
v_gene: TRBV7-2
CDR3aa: ASMRSRVGKDEQY

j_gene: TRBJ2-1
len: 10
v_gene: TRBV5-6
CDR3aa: ASSLASHEQF

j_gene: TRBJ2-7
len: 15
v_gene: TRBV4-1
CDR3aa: ASSQVAVRGANYEQY

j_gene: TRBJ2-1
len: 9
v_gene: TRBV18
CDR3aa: ASSPGDEQF

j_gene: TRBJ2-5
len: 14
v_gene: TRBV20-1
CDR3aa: SARGWSGRLQETQY

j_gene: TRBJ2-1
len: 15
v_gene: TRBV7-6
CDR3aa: ASSLARPPSSYNEQF

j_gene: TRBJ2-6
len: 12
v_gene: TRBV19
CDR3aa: ASSQDSGANVLT

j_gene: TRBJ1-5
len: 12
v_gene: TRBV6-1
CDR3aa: ASSESIGNQPQH

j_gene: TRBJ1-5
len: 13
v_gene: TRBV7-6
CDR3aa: ASSPRAGSNKTQN

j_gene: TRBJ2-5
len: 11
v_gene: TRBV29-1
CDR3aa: SVPEGTQETQY

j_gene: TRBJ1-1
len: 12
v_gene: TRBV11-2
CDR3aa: ASSLSLVNTEAF

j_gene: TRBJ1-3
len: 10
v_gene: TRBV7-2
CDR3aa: ASSLAGNTIY

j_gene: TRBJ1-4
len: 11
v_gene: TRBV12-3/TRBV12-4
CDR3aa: ASGIATNEKLF

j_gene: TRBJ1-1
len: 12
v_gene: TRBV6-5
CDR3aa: ASSYRGRNTEAF

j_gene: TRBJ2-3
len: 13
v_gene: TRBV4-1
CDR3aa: ASSPGLGGTDKQY

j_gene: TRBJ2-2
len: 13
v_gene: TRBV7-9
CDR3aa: ASSEGGLVSGELF

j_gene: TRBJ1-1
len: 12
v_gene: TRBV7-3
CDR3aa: ASSLTLTDTEAF

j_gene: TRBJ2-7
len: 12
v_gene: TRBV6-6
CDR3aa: ASSSTGGAYEQY

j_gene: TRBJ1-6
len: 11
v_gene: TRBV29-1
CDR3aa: SAGTSRDSTLN

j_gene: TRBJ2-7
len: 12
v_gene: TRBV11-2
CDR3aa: ASSFNRAVGEQY

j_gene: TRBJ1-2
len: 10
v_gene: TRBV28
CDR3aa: ASSLEWHGYT

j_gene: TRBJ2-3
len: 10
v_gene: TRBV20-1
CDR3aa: SARGSTDTQY